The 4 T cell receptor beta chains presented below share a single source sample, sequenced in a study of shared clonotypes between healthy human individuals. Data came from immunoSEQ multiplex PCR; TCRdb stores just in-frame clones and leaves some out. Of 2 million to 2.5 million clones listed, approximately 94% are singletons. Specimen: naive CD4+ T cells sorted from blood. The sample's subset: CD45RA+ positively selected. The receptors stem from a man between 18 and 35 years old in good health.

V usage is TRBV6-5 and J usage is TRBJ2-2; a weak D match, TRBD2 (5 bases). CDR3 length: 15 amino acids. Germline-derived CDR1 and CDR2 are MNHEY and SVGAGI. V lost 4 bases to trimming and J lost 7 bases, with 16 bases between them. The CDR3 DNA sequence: TGTGCCAGCAGTTCCGCGACCCTCGGGGACGGGGAGCTGTTTTTT. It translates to CASSSATLGDGELFF.

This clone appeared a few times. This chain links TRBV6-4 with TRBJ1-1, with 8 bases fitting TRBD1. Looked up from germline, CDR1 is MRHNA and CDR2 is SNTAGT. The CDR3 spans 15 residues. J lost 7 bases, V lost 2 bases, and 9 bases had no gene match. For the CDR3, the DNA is TGTGCCAGCAGTGACGCTGGACAGGGAGAGGGTGAAGCTTTCTTT. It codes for CASSDAGQGEGEAFF.

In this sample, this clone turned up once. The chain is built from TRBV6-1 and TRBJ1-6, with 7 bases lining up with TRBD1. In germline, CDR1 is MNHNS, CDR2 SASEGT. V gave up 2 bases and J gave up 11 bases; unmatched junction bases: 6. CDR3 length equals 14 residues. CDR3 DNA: TGTGCCAGCAGTGAATTCCGACAGGGAGCACCCCTCCACTTT. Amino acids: CASSEFRQGAPLHF.

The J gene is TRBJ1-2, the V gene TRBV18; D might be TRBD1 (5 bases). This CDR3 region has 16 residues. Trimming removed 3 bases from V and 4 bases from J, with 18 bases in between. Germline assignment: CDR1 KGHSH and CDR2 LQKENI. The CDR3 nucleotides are TGTGCCAGCTCACCGACGGGTGGGGCTCGCGGCTATGGCTACACCTTC. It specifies CASSPTGGARGYGYTF.